The 15 T cell receptor beta chains listed next were all sequenced from one sample in a study of CD8+CD57+ T cells in acquired aplastic anemia. The template for TCR beta VDJ and CDR3 sequence profiling was genomic DNA. TCRdb itself ran the reads through MiXCR, one entry per CDR3 protein. The sample consists of 200,000 to 300,000 distinct CDR3 sequences, approximately 82% of them appearing once. Flow cytometry had shown expanded CD8+CD57+ cells in the patients chosen for sequencing. Sample: sorted CD4+, CD8+, or CD8+CD57+ T cells (not recorded which) from PBMCs. The receptor source for this set is a human donor with aplastic anemia.

Worth noting for this clonotype: At one end, the junction sequence differs from germline, possibly due to a read error. The chain employs TRBV11-3 and TRBJ2-7, with D perhaps matching TRBD1 (5 bases). In germline, CDR1 is SGHNT, CDR2 YENEEA. CDR3 length equals 14 residues. CDR3: CASSLEVAGNEQYF. CDR3 DNA sequence: TGCGCCAGCAGCTTAGAAGTGGCAGGGAACGAGCAGTACTTC.

In the case of this clonotype: One junction end disagrees with the germline gene, perhaps due to a read error. The V and J genes are TRBV9 and TRBJ2-3; D not resolved. Germline-derived CDR1 and CDR2 are SGDLS and YYNGEE. The CDR3 covers 14 residues. The DNA of the CDR3 is TGTGCCAGCAGCTTAGCTGGGAACATTCAGACGCTGTATTTT. Translating gives CASSLAGNIQTLYF.

Points on this clonotype: A read error may explain this, as a much larger clone is one base away. Likely a read error: the CDR3 ends without its conserved phenylalanine or tryptophan. The limits of the CDR3 on the DNA are not certain, so only TCRdb's listed CDR3 is given. The CDR3 protein is CASGLSGG. V usage is TRBV7-3 and J usage is TRBJ2-5. CDR1 and CDR2 from the germline V gene are SGHTA and FQGTGA. The CDR3 totals 8 residues, both ends included.

As regards this clonotype: The conserved closing phenylalanine or tryptophan is absent in this CDR3, likely reflecting a read error. It is unclear where the CDR3 begins or ends on the DNA, so no DNA is shown, and the CDR3 is as TCRdb lists it. CDR3 in amino acids: CASSLAGYGYTQ. V is TRBV7-8 and J is TRBJ1-2. The CDR3 is made up of 12 amino acids, end residues included. The germline V gene encodes CDR1 SGHVS and CDR2 FQNEAQ.

The CDR3 coding sequence is TGTGCCAGCAGTTACTCCAGGAATGGAAACACCATATATTTT. Translation gives CASSYSRNGNTIYF. This chain joins TRBV6-2 or TRBV6-3 and TRBJ1-3, with D unresolved. V was trimmed by 0 bases and J by 3 bases, leaving 6 bases between them. Germline V gives CDR1 MNHEY, CDR2 SVGEGT. The CDR3 spans 14 residues.

Note on this clonotype: At one end, the junction sequence differs from germline, possibly due to a read error. The chain recombines TRBV7-9 with TRBJ1-1; no firm D call. The V gene's germline CDR1 is SEHNR and CDR2 FQNEAQ (reference sequence). The CDR3 length is 15 residues. The CDR3 DNA is TGTGCCAGCAGCTTAGAACGAAGCGGGGAGAGCGAAGATTTCTTT. This translates into CASSLERSGESEDFF.

This rearrangement joins TRBV5-6 to TRBJ2-5; 10 nucleotides match TRBD2. Per the germline V gene, CDR1 is SGHDT and CDR2 is YYEEEE. V shed 6 bases, J shed 2 bases, and the junction held 13 bases outside the gene matches. The CDR3 length is 17 residues. In DNA, the CDR3 is TGTGCCAGCAAGATCGGAAGAGCGGGAGGGGAACAAGAGACCCAGTACTTC. Amino acids: CASKIGRAGGEQETQYF.

V and J are TRBV2 and TRBJ2-3, with 8 positions matching TRBD1. Trimming at V came to 5 bases and at J to 13 bases, leaving 14 bases not matched to a gene. This CDR3 has 14 residues. The germline V gene encodes CDR1 SNHLY and CDR2 FYNNEI. This chain's CDR3 is CASSIGQGPNEKYF. CDR3 bases: TGTGCCAGCAGTATTGGACAGGGCCCAAATGAAAAGTATTTT.

This rearrangement joins TRBV7-2 to TRBJ1-3; D is undetermined. Germline CDR1 and CDR2: SGHTA and FQGNSA. This CDR3 is built from 17 residues. V was shortened by 3 bases and J by 8 bases, with 23 bases between the two germline ends. The CDR3 sequence is CASSLGQADYSGYTIYF. CDR3 coding DNA: TGTGCCAGCAGCTTGGGTCAGGCGGACTACTCTGGCTACACCATATATTTT. Combining the CDR3 with reference TRBV7-2 and TRBJ1-3 gives the whole variable domain GAGVSQSPSNKVTEKGKDVELRCDPISGHTALYWYRQSLGQGLEFLIYFQGNSAPDKSGLPSDRFSAERTGGSVSTLTIQRTQQEDSAVYLCASSLGQADYSGYTIYFGEGSWLTVV.

The chain recombines TRBV7-8 with TRBJ2-3, with TRBD1 identical over 8 bases. Looked up from germline, CDR1 is SGHVS and CDR2 is FQNEAQ. The CDR3 covers 15 residues. J was trimmed by 14 bases and V by 3 bases; bases with no gene match: 16. In DNA form, the CDR3 reads TGTGCCAGCAGCTTTAATCCAGGGGGCAGAGACCCGTCGTATTTT. Translation gives CASSFNPGGRDPSYF.

In regard to this clonotype: This CDR3 fails to terminate in the conserved phenylalanine or tryptophan, so it likely reflects a read error. The DNA is left out, because the CDR3 cannot be placed on it with certainty; the CDR3 is given as TCRdb lists it. The chain combines TRBV2 with TRBJ1-1; the D segment call TRBD1 is taken from the table without a DNA check. Germline V gene data show CDR1 as SNHLY and CDR2 as FYNNEI. The CDR3 spans 15 amino acids, including both terminal residues. This CDR3 reads CASGEGRTGTHEAVP.

The chain carries TRBV20-1 and TRBJ2-5; the match to TRBD1 covers 7 bases. There are 14 residues in the CDR3. V gave up 0 bases and J gave up 6 bases; unmatched junction bases: 7. Germline V gene lookup returns CDR1 DFQATT and CDR2 SNEGSKA (reference sequence). CDR3 region: CSARDGDSEKTQYF. CDR3 in DNA: TGCAGTGCTAGAGACGGGGACAGCGAGAAGACCCAGTACTTC.

This chain joins TRBV5-1 and TRBJ1-2; D not certain. Per the germline V gene, CDR1 is SGHRS and CDR2 is YFSETQ. Trimming shortened V by 2 bases and J by 4 bases, and 15 bases separated the two germline ends. CDR3 length equals 15 residues. The CDR3 is CASSLWPGVTYGYTF. The CDR3 nucleotides read TGCGCCAGCAGCTTATGGCCCGGCGTCACCTATGGCTACACCTTC.

With respect to this clonotype: No DNA is shown, since the ends of the CDR3 on it are uncertain; the CDR3 is the one TCRdb lists. The V call is TRBV7-9, the J call TRBJ2-2; the table's D gene call, TRBD1, was not cross checked with the DNA. Per the germline V gene, CDR1 is SEHNR and CDR2 is FQNEAQ (reference sequence). The CDR3 length equals 17 residues, ends included. CDR3 residues: CASSLVPGELYFGELFF.

A word on this clonotype: The junction does not match germline at one end; this may be a read error. The rearrangement uses TRBV7-6 and TRBJ1-6, with no clear D. Germline CDR1 SGHVS, CDR2 FNYEAQ. The CDR3 is 14 amino acids. The CDR3 loop is CASSLSSYPSPHYF. The CDR3 region has the DNA TGTGCCAGCAGCTTGAGTTCCTATCCCTCTCCCCACTATTTT.